This T cell receptor (beta chain) was identified in a study of patients and donors after allogeneic stem cell transplantation. TCRdb processed the RT-PCR reads anew with MiXCR; each CDR3 protein has one entry. Of roughly 960,000 distinct CDR3 sequences in the sample, about a sixth were seen once. The CDR3 is 11 amino acids. Germline V gene data show CDR1 as DFQATT and CDR2 as SNEGSKA (reference sequence). Input material: blood, either unsorted or a sorted T cell fraction (not recorded which). The chain joins TRBV20-1 to TRBJ1-1; TRBD1 is a possible D gene (6 bases). The TCR was taken from a human donor who was either an allogeneic HSCT recipient or a stem cell or donor lymphocyte infusion donor (not recorded which). It is not recorded whose cells these are; they may come from a transplant donor. Here the CDR3 DNA reads TGCAGCGGGACATGGAACACTGAAGCTTTCTTT. It specifies CSGTWNTEAFF.